The next 10 T cell receptor beta chains were all read from a single sample in a study of OX40 agonist ivuxolimab in advanced cancers. Libraries were prepared by immunoSEQ multiplex PCR; TCRdb keeps only in-frame clonotypes and omits some of them. The data contain 68,000 or so clones, 65% to 85% of them seen just once; the ten biggest clones take up about 11%. Sequencing was performed on CD4+ or CD8+ T cells sorted from blood, taken in a trial of the OX40 agonist ivuxolimab. The source is an adult with an advanced solid tumor such as melanoma, head and neck, liver or kidney cancer.

The chain combines TRBV5-1 with TRBJ1-2, with D perhaps matching TRBD1 (6 bases). Germline CDR1 and CDR2: SGHRS and YFSETQ. The CDR3 spans 13 residues. Trimming stripped 2 bases from V and 6 bases from J, with 11 bases between. The CDR3: CASSLGDMNGYTF. The CDR3 nucleotides are TGCGCCAGCAGCTTAGGGGACATGAATGGCTACACCTTC.

This chain joins TRBV11-2 and TRBJ2-7; 8 bases are a match to TRBD2. The CDR3 has 12 amino acids. Per the germline V gene, CDR1 is SGHAT and CDR2 is FQNNGV. V was clipped by 8 bases and J by 6 bases; unmatched bases: 6. CDR3 protein: CASRGGGSEQYF. The CDR3 DNA is TGTGCCAGCCGGGGGGGAGGGAGCGAGCAGTACTTC.

This clone has just a few counts. The CDR3 reads CASRRDLEAFF. CDR3 nucleotide sequence: TGTGCCAGCAGAAGGGACCTTGAAGCTTTCTTT. The chain uses TRBV2 and TRBJ1-1, with D perhaps TRBD1 (5 bases). This CDR3 is built from 11 residues. The germline CDR1 and CDR2 sequences are SNHLY and FYNNEI. V was shortened by 6 bases and J by 7 bases, with 9 bases between the two germline ends.

The chain links TRBV18 to TRBJ2-7; no clear D. Germline V lookup: CDR1 KGHSH, CDR2 LQKENI. This CDR3 is built from 15 residues. Trimming cost V 4 bases and J 6 bases, with 19 bases left between them. CDR3 coding DNA: TGTGCCAGCTCACAGGCCCTCGGCAGCGCTGGCGAGCAGTACTTC. Protein sequence: CASSQALGSAGEQYF.

This clone came up once. This chain's CDR3 is CASSPRRQAPNTEAFF. The CDR3 coding sequence is TGTGCCAGCAGCCCCCGCAGGCAGGCGCCGAACACTGAAGCTTTCTTT. The chain uses TRBV7-8 and TRBJ1-1; D not certain. Germline-derived CDR1 and CDR2 are SGHVS and FQNEAQ. The germline V and J ends were trimmed by 5 bases and 1 base, with 17 bases remaining between them. The CDR3 is 16 amino acids.

The chain employs TRBV28 and TRBJ2-5; 16 positions match TRBD2. The V gene's germline CDR1 is MDHEN and CDR2 SYDVKM. The CDR3 is made up of 16 amino acids. V gave up 6 bases and J gave up 2 bases; unmatched junction bases: 3. CDR3 region: CASRPGLAGGQETQYF. CDR3 DNA sequence: TGTGCCAGCAGACCGGGACTAGCGGGAGGGCAAGAGACCCAGTACTTC.

The CDR3 DNA reads as TGTGCCAGCTCACAGACAGATGGAAACACCATATATTTT. Amino acids: CASSQTDGNTIYF. The chain employs TRBV18 and TRBJ1-3, with a possible D match to TRBD1 (5 bases). The germline V gene has CDR1 KGHSH and CDR2 LQKENI. The length of the CDR3 is 13 residues. V was cut by 4 bases and J by 3 bases, with 7 bases left in between.

The chain recombines TRBV5-1 with TRBJ1-1; D unclear. Germline loops: CDR1 SGHRS, CDR2 YFSETQ. V was clipped by 0 bases and J by 4 bases, with 10 bases between them. The CDR3 runs 14 residues. In DNA form, the CDR3 reads TGCGCCAGCAGCTTGGAATCCCAGACCACTGAAGCTTTCTTT. As protein: CASSLESQTTEAFF. Combining the CDR3 with reference TRBV5-1 and TRBJ1-1 gives the whole variable domain KAGVTQTPRYLIKTRGQQVTLSCSPISGHRSVSWYQQTPGQGLQFLFEYFSETQRNKGNFPGRFSGRQFSNSRSEMNVSTLELGDSALYLCASSLESQTTEAFFGQGTRLTVV.

The chain has TRBV28 and TRBJ2-5; 11 positions match TRBD2. Judging by the DNA end, TRBJ2-7 fits better; the J call may be wrong. This CDR3 spans 15 amino acids. Germline CDR1 reads MDHEN; CDR2 reads SYDVKM. The CDR3 DNA reads as TGTGCCAGCAGTGCCCTTTCTAGCGGGAGGAACGAGCAGTACTTC. It is translated as CASSALSSGRNEQYF.

This clone is medium-sized in the sample. Different DNA sequences within this sample yield the same CDR3. This chain joins TRBV7-3 and TRBJ2-3; no reliable D call. This CDR3 has 12 amino acids. Between the trimmed V and J ends, which lost 2 bases and 3 bases, there was a span of 3 bases. The germline V gene has CDR1 SGHTA and CDR2 FQGTGA. Written as DNA, the CDR3 is TGTGCCAGCAGCTTAGGTACAGATACGCAGTATTTT. Protein: CASSLGTDTQYF.